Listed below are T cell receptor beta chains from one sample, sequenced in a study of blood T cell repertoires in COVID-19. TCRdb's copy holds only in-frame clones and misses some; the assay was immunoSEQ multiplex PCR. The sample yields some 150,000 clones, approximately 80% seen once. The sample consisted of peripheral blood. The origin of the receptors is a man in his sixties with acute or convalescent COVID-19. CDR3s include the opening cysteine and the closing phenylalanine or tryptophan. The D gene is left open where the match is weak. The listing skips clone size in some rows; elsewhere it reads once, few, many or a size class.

DNA: TGTGCCAGTAGTCCTAGACAGACAACTAATGAAAAACTGTTTTTT; CDR3: CASSPRQTTNEKLFF; J: TRBJ1-4; D: -; V: TRBV19; size: -
DNA: TGTGCCAGTAGTAGTAGAGCCTACGAGCAGTACTTC; CDR3: CASSSRAYEQYF; J: TRBJ2-7; D: -; V: TRBV19; size: -
DNA: TGTGCCAGCAGCTTCGACAGGCAAGAGACCCAGTACTTC; CDR3: CASSFDRQETQYF; J: TRBJ2-5; D: -; V: TRBV7-7; size: -
DNA: TGTGCCAGCAGCGGGGCGGGGGTTAGAACTGAAGCTTTCTTT; CDR3: CASSGAGVRTEAFF; J: TRBJ1-1; D: -; V: TRBV7-2; size: -
DNA: TGTGCCAGCAGCGATCGAGGGCAGTTCTATGGCTACACCTTC; CDR3: CASSDRGQFYGYTF; J: TRBJ1-2; D: -; V: TRBV7-2; size: -
DNA: TGTGCCATCAGTTCCGGGACTAGCAGTCTGTCCGGGGAGCTGTTTTTT; CDR3: CAISSGTSSLSGELFF; J: TRBJ2-2; D: TRBD2; V: TRBV10-3; size: -
DNA: TGCGCCAGCAGCCCGGAGACGACAGGGGGCTACGAGCAGTACTTC; CDR3: CASSPETTGGYEQYF; J: TRBJ2-7; D: TRBD1; V: TRBV4-1; size: once
DNA: TGTGCCACCAGTGATTTTTCTGTGGCAGGGGCGCCCTACAATGAGCAGTTCTTC; CDR3: CATSDFSVAGAPYNEQFF; J: TRBJ2-1; D: -; V: TRBV24-1; size: -
DNA: TGTGCCAGCAGCGACAGCCGAGGGGGCGGTTACGAGCAGTACTTC; CDR3: CASSDSRGGGYEQYF; J: TRBJ2-7; D: TRBD1; V: TRBV13; size: few
DNA: TGCGCCAGCAGCCCCTACACCGGGGAGCTGTTTTTT; CDR3: CASSPYTGELFF; J: TRBJ2-2; D: -; V: TRBV5-1; size: -
DNA: TGTGCCAGCAGCTTAGTGGCTAGCGGGAGCTCCTACGAGCAGTACTTC; CDR3: CASSLVASGSSYEQYF; J: TRBJ2-7; D: TRBD2; V: TRBV7-2; size: -
DNA: TGTGCCAGCAGCGGGACAGCGGAGGAGACCCAGTACTTC; CDR3: CASSGTAEETQYF; J: TRBJ2-5; D: -; V: TRBV9; size: -
DNA: TGTGCCAGCAGTACTCCGGGACAGGGGACGAATGAGCAGTTCTTC; CDR3: CASSTPGQGTNEQFF; J: TRBJ2-1; D: TRBD1; V: TRBV6-5; size: once
DNA: TGTGCCAGTAGTACAGGGGACACTGAAGCTTTCTTT; CDR3: CASSTGDTEAFF; J: TRBJ1-1; D: -; V: TRBV19; size: -
DNA: TGCGCCAGCAGCCCCCTAGAGGGGGCAAATTCACCCCTCCACTTT; CDR3: CASSPLEGANSPLHF; J: TRBJ1-6; D: TRBD1; V: TRBV5-1; size: -
DNA: TGTGCCAGCAGTTTTGGGGCACGGGAGACCCAGTACTTC; CDR3: CASSFGARETQYF; J: TRBJ2-5; D: -; V: TRBV27; size: -
DNA: TGTGCCAGCAGCCAAGAACTAGCGGGGGTCTACGAGCAGTACTTC; CDR3: CASSQELAGVYEQYF; J: TRBJ2-7; D: TRBD2; V: TRBV3-1/TRBV3-2; size: -
DNA: TGTGCCAGCGGGCGGGGGGACTCCTACGAGCAGTACTTC; CDR3: CASGRGDSYEQYF; J: TRBJ2-7; D: TRBD2; V: TRBV12-3/TRBV12-4; size: -
DNA: TGTGCCAGCAGTCCCCGGGACAGACACCAAGAGACCCAGTACTTC; CDR3: CASSPRDRHQETQYF; J: TRBJ2-5; D: TRBD1; V: TRBV28; size: once
DNA: TGTGCCAGCAGTCAACCCGGGACAACTAATGAAAAACTGTTTTTT; CDR3: CASSQPGTTNEKLFF; J: TRBJ1-4; D: -; V: TRBV28; size: -
DNA: TGTGCCACCAGCAGAGTGCTAAGTGAGCAGTTCTTC; CDR3: CATSRVLSEQFF; J: TRBJ2-1; D: -; V: TRBV15; size: few
DNA: TGCGCCAGCAGCTTGCGTCTTGCTGTAGACTACGAGCAGTACTTC; CDR3: CASSLRLAVDYEQYF; J: TRBJ2-7; D: -; V: TRBV5-1; size: -
DNA: TGTGCCAGCAGCTTAAGGGGCCGGGAGTCCGGGGCCAACGTCCTGACTTTC; CDR3: CASSLRGRESGANVLTF; J: TRBJ2-6; D: -; V: TRBV7-6; size: -
DNA: TGTGCCAGCAGCTTAACGCCACAGGGGGGCGCAGATACGCAGTATTTT; CDR3: CASSLTPQGGADTQYF; J: TRBJ2-3; D: TRBD1; V: TRBV7-3; size: -
DNA: TGCAGCGTTGACACCTACAATGAGCAGTTCTTC; CDR3: CSVDTYNEQFF; J: TRBJ2-1; D: -; V: TRBV29-1; size: -
DNA: TGTGCCAGCAGTAGACAGGCCCCCAGCGCAGATACGCAGTATTTT; CDR3: CASSRQAPSADTQYF; J: TRBJ2-3; D: -; V: TRBV6-6; size: -
DNA: TGTGCCAGTAGTCGGACTAGCGGGGGGCCAACCTACGAGCAGTACTTC; CDR3: CASSRTSGGPTYEQYF; J: TRBJ2-7; D: TRBD2; V: TRBV19; size: -
DNA: TGTGCCAGCAGCTTAGGGGGGACAAGCAATCAGCCCCAGCATTTT; CDR3: CASSLGGTSNQPQHF; J: TRBJ1-5; D: -; V: TRBV7-6; size: -
DNA: TGTGCCAGCTCCCGGGACAGGGCTCCCGGGGAGCTGTTTTTT; CDR3: CASSRDRAPGELFF; J: TRBJ2-2; D: TRBD1; V: TRBV19; size: -
DNA: TGTGCCAGCAGCCGACAGGGTATCAATGAGCAGTTCTTC; CDR3: CASSRQGINEQFF; J: TRBJ2-1; D: TRBD1; V: TRBV27; size: once
DNA: TGTGCCAGCAGCTTTGGGGCCGGGACAGTGCTTGACACCGGGGAGCTGTTTTTT; CDR3: CASSFGAGTVLDTGELFF; J: TRBJ2-2; D: TRBD1; V: TRBV28; size: -
DNA: TGTGCCAGCAGCCTTAGCGGGAGGACCGGGGAGCTGTTTTTT; CDR3: CASSLSGRTGELFF; J: TRBJ2-2; D: TRBD2; V: TRBV3-1/TRBV3-2; size: -
DNA: TGTGCCAGCAGCAAACAGGGCTACGAGCAGTACTTC; CDR3: CASSKQGYEQYF; J: TRBJ2-7; D: -; V: TRBV11-2; size: -
DNA: TGCGCCAGCAGGTATAGCGGGGCCACCCCCACAGATACGCAGTATTTT; CDR3: CASRYSGATPTDTQYF; J: TRBJ2-3; D: TRBD2; V: TRBV5-1; size: once
DNA: TGTGCCAGCAGCTCACTAGCGGGAGGGGAGACCCAGTACTTC; CDR3: CASSSLAGGETQYF; J: TRBJ2-5; D: TRBD2; V: TRBV3-1/TRBV3-2; size: -
DNA: TGTGCCAGTTTAGGCGGGTGGGTAGCGACTGAAGCTTTCTTT; CDR3: CASLGGWVATEAFF; J: TRBJ1-1; D: -; V: TRBV28; size: -
DNA: TGTGCCAGCAGTTCCGGCGGGAGCTCCTACAATGAGCAGTTCTTC; CDR3: CASSSGGSSYNEQFF; J: TRBJ2-1; D: TRBD2; V: TRBV28; size: few
DNA: TGTGCCAGTTCCTTTTCCGAGGACACTGAAGCTTTCTTT; CDR3: CASSFSEDTEAFF; J: TRBJ1-1; D: -; V: TRBV12-3/TRBV12-4; size: -
DNA: TGCAGCGTTGTGATAGGGGCTAACTATGGCTACACCTTC; CDR3: CSVVIGANYGYTF; J: TRBJ1-2; D: -; V: TRBV29-1; size: -
DNA: TGTGCCAGCAGTTACTCGTGGGAGGGGGCCTACAATGAGCAGTTCTTC; CDR3: CASSYSWEGAYNEQFF; J: TRBJ2-1; D: -; V: TRBV6-2/TRBV6-3; size: -
DNA: TGTGCCAGCAGCTCCTTACGGCGACTAGCGGCCTACGAGCAGTACTTC; CDR3: CASSSLRRLAAYEQYF; J: TRBJ2-7; D: TRBD2; V: TRBV11-2; size: -
DNA: TGTGCCTCCAGGGACAGTAATAATTCACCCCTCCACTTT; CDR3: CASRDSNNSPLHF; J: TRBJ1-6; D: TRBD1; V: TRBV3-1/TRBV3-2; size: -